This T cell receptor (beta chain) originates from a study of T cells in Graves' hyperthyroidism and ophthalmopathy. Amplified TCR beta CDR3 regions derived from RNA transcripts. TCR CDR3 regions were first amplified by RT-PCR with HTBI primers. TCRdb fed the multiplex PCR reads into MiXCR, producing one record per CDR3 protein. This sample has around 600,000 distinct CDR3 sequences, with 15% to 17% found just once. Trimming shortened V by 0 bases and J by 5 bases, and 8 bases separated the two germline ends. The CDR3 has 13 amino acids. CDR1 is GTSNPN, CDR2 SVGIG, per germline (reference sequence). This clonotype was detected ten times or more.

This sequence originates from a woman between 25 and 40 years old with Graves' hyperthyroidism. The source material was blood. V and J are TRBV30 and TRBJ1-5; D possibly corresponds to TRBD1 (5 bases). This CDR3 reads CAWSVAGDQPQHF. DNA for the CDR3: TGTGCCTGGAGTGTAGCGGGGGATCAGCCCCAGCATTTT.